The clone carrying this TCR beta chain was seen only once. CDR3 length equals 13 residues. Trimming shortened V by 2 bases and J by 7 bases, and 9 bases separated the two germline ends. The germline gives CDR1 MNHEY, CDR2 SMNVEV (reference sequence). This table comes from immunoSEQ multiplex PCR, and its TCRdb copy is limited to in-frame clones, with some not included. Among about 140,000 clones, about three quarters were seen once, and the ten largest hold 4.5%. This sample is drawn from a study of blood T cell repertoires in COVID-19. Sequencing input: peripheral blood. This sequence was found in a woman aged 80 or over with active or convalescent COVID-19. The rearrangement links TRBV27 to TRBJ2-1; a possible D gene is TRBD1 (5 bases). The CDR3 reads CASSLITGNEQFF. Here the CDR3 DNA reads TGTGCCAGCAGTTTAATTACAGGTAATGAGCAGTTCTTC.